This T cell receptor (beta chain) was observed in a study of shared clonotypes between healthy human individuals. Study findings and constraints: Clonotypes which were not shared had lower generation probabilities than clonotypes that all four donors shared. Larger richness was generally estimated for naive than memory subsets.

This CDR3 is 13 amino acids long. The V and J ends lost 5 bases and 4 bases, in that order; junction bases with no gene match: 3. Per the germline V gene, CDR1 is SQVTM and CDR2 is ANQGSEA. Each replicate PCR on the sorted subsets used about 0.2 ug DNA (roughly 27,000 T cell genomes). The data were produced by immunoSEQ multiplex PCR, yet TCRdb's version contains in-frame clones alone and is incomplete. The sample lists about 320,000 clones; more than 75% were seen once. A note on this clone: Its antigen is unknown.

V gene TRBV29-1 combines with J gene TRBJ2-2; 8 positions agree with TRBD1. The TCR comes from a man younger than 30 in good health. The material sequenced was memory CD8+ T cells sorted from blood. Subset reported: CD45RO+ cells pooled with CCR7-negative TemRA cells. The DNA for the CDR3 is TGCAGCGTTTATACAGGGGGCACCGGGGAGCTGTTTTTT. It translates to CSVYTGGTGELFF.